Below are 3 T cell receptor beta chains sequenced from a single sample in a study of a mutant IDH1 vaccine in newly diagnosed glioma. The time point denotes: week 5, during vaccination. Vaccinated patients received 300 ug of mutant IDH1 20-mer peptide per dose, with topical imiquimod. Their antigen targets remain unknown. The data were produced by immunoSEQ multiplex PCR, yet TCRdb's version contains in-frame clones alone and is incomplete. Among about 40,000 clones, approximately 90% were seen once, and the ten largest hold roughly 2.6%. The sample was PBMCs, taken from a glioma patient whose treatment included an IDH1 peptide vaccine. Every receptor here comes from a man aged 45 to 65 with glioma.

This chain connects TRBV7-2 to TRBJ2-2; tentative D call: TRBD2 (5 bases). The germline CDR1 and CDR2 sequences are SGHTA and FQGNSA. This CDR3 is built from 15 residues. Trimming cost V 1 base and J 7 bases, with 13 bases left between them. The CDR3, as DNA: TGTGCCAGCAGCTTAGTTGCAGGCCGGGACGGGGAGCTGTTTTTT. Its protein is CASSLVAGRDGELFF. Based on the CDR3 plus reference TRBV7-2 and TRBJ2-2, the full variable domain is GAGVSQSPSNKVTEKGKDVELRCDPISGHTALYWYRQSLGQGLEFLIYFQGNSAPDKSGLPSDRFSAERTGGSVSTLTIQRTQQEDSAVYLCASSLVAGRDGELFFGEGSRLTVL.

J is TRBJ2-5 and V is TRBV4-1, with D perhaps matching TRBD1 (6 bases). Near its end, the DNA agrees better with TRBJ2-7, so the J call may be wrong. This CDR3 is built from 15 residues. The V gene's germline CDR1 is MGHRA and CDR2 YSYEKL. CDR3 sequence: CASSQEPGAVYEQYF. The CDR3 DNA is TGCGCCAGCAGCCAAGAGCCAGGGGCTGTCTACGAGCAGTACTTC.

V usage is TRBV5-1 and J usage is TRBJ2-3; maybe TRBD2 (6 bases). The germline CDR1 and CDR2 sequences are SGHRS and YFSETQ. The CDR3 runs 17 residues. Trimming pared 4 bases from V and 1 base from J, leaving 19 bases between. CDR3 nucleotide sequence: TGCGCCAGCAGCGTAAGGGACTCCCTGGATGGCACAGATACGCAGTATTTT. Translating it yields CASSVRDSLDGTDTQYF.